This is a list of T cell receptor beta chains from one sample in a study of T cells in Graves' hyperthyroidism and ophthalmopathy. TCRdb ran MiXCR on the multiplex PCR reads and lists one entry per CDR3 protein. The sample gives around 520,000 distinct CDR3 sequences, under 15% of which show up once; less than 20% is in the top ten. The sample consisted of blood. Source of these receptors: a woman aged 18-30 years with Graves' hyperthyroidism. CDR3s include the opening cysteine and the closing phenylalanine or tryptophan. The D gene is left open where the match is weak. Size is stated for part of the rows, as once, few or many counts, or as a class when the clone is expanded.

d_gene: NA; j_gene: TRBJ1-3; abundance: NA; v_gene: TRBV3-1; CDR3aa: CASSQVAGSPSGNTIYF; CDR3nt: TGTGCCAGCAGCCAAGTTGCCGGGTCCCCCTCTGGAAACACCATATATTTT
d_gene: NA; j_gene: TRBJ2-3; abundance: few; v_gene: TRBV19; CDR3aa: CASQRQVGGTDTQYF; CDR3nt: TGTGCCAGTCAGAGACAGGTCGGGGGCACAGATACGCAGTATTTT
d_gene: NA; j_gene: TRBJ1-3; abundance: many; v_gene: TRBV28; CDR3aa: CASSYHSSTIYF; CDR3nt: TGTGCCAGCAGTTACCACTCGAGCACCATATATTTT
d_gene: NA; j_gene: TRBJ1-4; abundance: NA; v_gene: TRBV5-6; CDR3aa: CASSWGPATNEKLFF; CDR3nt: TGTGCCAGCAGCTGGGGACCGGCAACTAATGAAAAACTGTTTTTT
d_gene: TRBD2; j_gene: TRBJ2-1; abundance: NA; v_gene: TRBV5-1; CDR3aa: CASSLWTSNEQFF; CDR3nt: TGCGCCAGCAGCTTGTGGACTAGCAATGAGCAGTTCTTC
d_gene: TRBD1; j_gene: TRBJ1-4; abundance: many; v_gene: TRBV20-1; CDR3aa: CSADATGQGREKLFF; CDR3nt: TGCAGTGCTGACGCCACGGGACAGGGTAGAGAAAAACTGTTTTTT
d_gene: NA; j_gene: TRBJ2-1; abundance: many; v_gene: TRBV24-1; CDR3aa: CATSPRGGEGRAEQFF; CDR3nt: TGTGCCACCAGTCCCAGGGGGGGGGAGGGCCGTGCTGAGCAGTTCTTC
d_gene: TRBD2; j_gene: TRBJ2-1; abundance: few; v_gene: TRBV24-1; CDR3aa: CATSRSGRANEQFF; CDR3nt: TGTGCCACCAGTAGGAGCGGGAGGGCCAATGAGCAGTTCTTC
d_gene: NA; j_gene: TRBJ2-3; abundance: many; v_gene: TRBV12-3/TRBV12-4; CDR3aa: CASSFGRTSTDTQYF; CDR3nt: TGTGCCAGCAGTTTTGGCAGGACTAGCACAGATACGCAGTATTTT
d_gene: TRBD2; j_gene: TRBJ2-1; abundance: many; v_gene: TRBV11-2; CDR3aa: CASSLASGAGGLYEQFF; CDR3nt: TGTGCCAGCAGCTTAGCCTCGGGAGCGGGAGGGCTCTATGAGCAGTTCTTC
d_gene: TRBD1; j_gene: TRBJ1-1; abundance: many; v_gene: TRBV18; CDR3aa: CASSPPRTGGTEAFF; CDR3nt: TGTGCCAGCTCACCACCGCGGACAGGGGGCACTGAAGCTTTCTTT
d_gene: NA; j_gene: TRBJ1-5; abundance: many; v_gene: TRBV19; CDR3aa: CASSIRLYGNQPQHF; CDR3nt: TGTGCCAGTAGTATAAGGTTGTATGGCAATCAGCCCCAGCATTTT
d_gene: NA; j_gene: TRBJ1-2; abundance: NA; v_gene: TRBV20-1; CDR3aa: CSAKQTPSGDGYGYTF; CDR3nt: TGCAGTGCTAAACAAACACCATCCGGGGACGGCTATGGCTACACCTTC
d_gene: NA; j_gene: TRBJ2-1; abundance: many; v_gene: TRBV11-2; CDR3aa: CASIRLQSSYNEQFF; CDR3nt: TGTGCCAGCATCAGACTCCAAAGCTCCTACAATGAGCAGTTCTTC
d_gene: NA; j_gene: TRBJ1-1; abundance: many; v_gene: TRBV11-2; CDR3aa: CASSSSPRRGTEAFF; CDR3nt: TGTGCCAGCAGCTCCTCCCCCCGAAGAGGGACTGAAGCTTTCTTT
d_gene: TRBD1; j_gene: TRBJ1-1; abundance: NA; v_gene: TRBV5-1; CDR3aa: CAGSLVSLLQGHNTEAFF; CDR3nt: TGCGCCGGCAGCTTGGTAAGCCTACTACAGGGGCACAACACTGAAGCTTTCTTT
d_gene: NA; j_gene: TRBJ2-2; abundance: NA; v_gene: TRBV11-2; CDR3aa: CASRPTSGSGEQYFGPGTGELFF; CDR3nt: NA
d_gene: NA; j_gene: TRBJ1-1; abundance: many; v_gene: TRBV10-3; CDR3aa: CAIGRQYTEAFF; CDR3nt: TGTGCCATCGGACGACAGTACACTGAAGCTTTCTTT
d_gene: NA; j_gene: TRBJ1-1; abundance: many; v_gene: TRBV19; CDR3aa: CASSIKVGGTEAFF; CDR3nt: TGTGCCAGTAGTATAAAGGTCGGGGGCACTGAAGCTTTCTTT
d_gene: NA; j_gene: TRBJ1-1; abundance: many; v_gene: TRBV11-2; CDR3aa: CASSLAGRDTEAFF; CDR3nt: TGTGCCAGCAGCTTGGCGGGGCGGGACACTGAAGCTTTCTTT
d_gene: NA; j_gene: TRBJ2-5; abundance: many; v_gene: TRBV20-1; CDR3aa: CSAIPQETQYF; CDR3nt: TGCAGTGCCATACCCCAGGAGACCCAGTACTTC
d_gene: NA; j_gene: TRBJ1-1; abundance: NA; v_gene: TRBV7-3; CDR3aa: CASSLNSDTEAFF; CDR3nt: TGTGCCAGCAGCTTAAACTCGGACACTGAAGCTTTCTTT
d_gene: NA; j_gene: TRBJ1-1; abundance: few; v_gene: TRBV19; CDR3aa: CATSLGRTEAFF; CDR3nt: TGTGCCACCTCCCTCGGGCGCACTGAAGCTTTCTTT
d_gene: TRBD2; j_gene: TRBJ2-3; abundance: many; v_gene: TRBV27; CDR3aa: CASSLRTSGSSTDTQYF; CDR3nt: TGTGCCAGCAGTTTAAGGACTAGCGGGAGTTCCACAGATACGCAGTATTTT
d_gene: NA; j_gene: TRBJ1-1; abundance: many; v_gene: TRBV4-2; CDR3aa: CASSLGGAENTEAFF; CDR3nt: TGTGCCAGCAGCCTCGGGGGCGCGGAGAACACTGAAGCTTTCTTT
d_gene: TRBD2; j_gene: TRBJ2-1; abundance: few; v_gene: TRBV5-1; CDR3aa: CASSLRTSGPGSDEQFF; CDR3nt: TGCGCCAGCAGCTTAAGGACTAGCGGGCCTGGGTCGGATGAGCAGTTCTTC
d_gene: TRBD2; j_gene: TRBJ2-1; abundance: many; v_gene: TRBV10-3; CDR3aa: CAISGLAGYNEQFF; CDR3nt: TGTGCCATCAGTGGACTAGCGGGATATAATGAGCAGTTCTTC
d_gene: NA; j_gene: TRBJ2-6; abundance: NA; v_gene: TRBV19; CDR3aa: CASSPRQAITWANVLTF; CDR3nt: TGTGCCAGTAGCCCTAGACAGGCAATCACATGGGCCAACGTCCTGACTTTC
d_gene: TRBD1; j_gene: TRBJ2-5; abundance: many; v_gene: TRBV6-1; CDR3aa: CASSVGTGEETQYF; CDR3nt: TGTGCCAGCAGTGTCGGGACAGGGGAAGAGACCCAGTACTTC
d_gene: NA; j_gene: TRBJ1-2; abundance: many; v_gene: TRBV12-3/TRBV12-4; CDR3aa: CASSFPSNYGYTF; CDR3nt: TGTGCCAGCAGTTTCCCCAGCAACTATGGCTACACCTTC
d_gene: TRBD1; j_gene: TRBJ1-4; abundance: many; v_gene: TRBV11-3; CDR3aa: CATGRDSNEKLFF; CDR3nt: TGTGCCACCGGCCGGGACAGCAATGAAAAACTGTTTTTT
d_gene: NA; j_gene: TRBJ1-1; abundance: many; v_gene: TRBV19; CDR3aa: CASTFRGGGTEAFF; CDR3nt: TGTGCCAGTACCTTTAGAGGGGGTGGCACTGAAGCTTTCTTT
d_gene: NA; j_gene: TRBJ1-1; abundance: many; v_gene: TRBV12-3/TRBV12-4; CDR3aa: CASSLWGSEAFF; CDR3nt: TGTGCCAGCAGTTTATGGGGTAGTGAAGCTTTCTTT
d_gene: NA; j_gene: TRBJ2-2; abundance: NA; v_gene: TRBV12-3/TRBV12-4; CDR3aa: CASSVGPSGTGELFF; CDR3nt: TGTGCCAGCAGCGTAGGCCCAAGTGGCACCGGGGAGCTGTTTTTT
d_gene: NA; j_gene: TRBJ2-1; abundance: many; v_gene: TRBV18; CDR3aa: CASSPRGGDVGNEQFF; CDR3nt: TGTGCCAGCTCACCACGAGGGGGGGACGTCGGCAATGAGCAGTTCTTC
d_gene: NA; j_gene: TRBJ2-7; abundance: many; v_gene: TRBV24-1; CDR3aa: CATSAEEDYEQYF; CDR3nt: TGTGCCACCAGTGCCGAGGAGGACTACGAGCAGTACTTC
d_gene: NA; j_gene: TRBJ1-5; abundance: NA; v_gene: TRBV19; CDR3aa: CASRGGSLYSNQPQHF; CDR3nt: TGTGCCAGTAGAGGGGGGAGCCTGTATAGCAATCAGCCCCAGCATTTT
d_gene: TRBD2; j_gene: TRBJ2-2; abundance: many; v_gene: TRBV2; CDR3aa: CASTQPGLAGGKTGELFF; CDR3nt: TGTGCCAGCACACAACCCGGACTAGCGGGAGGCAAAACCGGGGAGCTGTTTTTT
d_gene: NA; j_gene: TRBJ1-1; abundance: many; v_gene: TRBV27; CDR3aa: CASSLEGQPGFEAFF; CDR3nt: TGTGCCAGCAGTTTAGAAGGACAACCGGGCTTTGAAGCTTTCTTT
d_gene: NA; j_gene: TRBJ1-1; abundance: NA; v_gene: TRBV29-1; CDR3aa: CSVYQGPSTEAFF; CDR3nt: TGCAGCGTCTACCAGGGGCCTAGCACTGAAGCTTTCTTT
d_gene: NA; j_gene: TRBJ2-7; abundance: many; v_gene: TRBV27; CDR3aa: CASSLIGNEQYF; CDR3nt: TGTGCCAGCAGTTTAATAGGGAACGAGCAGTACTTC
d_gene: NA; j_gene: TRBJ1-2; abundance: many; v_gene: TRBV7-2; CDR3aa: CASSPNGGGYGYTF; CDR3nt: TGTGCCAGCAGCCCAAACGGAGGCGGGTATGGCTACACCTTC
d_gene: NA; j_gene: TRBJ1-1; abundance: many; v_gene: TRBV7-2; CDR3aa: CASSLVQTTEAFF; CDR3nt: TGTGCCAGCAGCTTAGTACAAACCACTGAAGCTTTCTTT
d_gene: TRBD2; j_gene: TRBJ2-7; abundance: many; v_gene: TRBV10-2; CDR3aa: CASTGTFSGSKAEQYF; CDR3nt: TGCGCCAGCACCGGAACGTTTAGCGGGAGTAAGGCCGAGCAGTACTTC
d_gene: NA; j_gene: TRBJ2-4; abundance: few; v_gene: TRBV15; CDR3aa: CATSRDGPPRNIQYF; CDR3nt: TGTGCCACCAGCAGAGATGGGCCGCCGCGAAACATTCAGTACTTC
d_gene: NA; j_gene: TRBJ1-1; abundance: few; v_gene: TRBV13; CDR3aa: CASSSFGQTNTEAFF; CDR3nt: TGTGCCAGCAGCTCCTTTGGACAGACGAACACTGAAGCTTTCTTT
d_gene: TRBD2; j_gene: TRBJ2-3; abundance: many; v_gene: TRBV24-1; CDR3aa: CATSSLAGGVSDTQYF; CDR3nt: TGTGCCACCAGTTCCCTAGCGGGAGGAGTGTCAGATACGCAGTATTTT
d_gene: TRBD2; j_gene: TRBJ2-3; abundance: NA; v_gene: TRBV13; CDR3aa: CASSLWRGMGTSGETSTDTQYF; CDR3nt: TGTGCCAGCAGCTTATGGCGGGGTATGGGGACTAGCGGAGAAACTAGCACAGATACGCAGTATTTT
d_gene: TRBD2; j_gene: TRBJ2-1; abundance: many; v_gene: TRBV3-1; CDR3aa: CASSLIPGGDEQFF; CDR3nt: TGTGCCAGCAGCCTCATACCGGGAGGAGATGAGCAGTTCTTC
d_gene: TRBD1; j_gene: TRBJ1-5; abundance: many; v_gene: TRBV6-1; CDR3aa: CASSPTGFNQPQHF; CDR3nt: TGTGCCAGCAGTCCGACAGGGTTCAATCAGCCCCAGCATTTT
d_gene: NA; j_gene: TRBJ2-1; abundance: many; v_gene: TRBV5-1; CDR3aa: CASSFRREFSSYNEQFF; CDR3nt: TGCGCCAGCAGCTTTCGGCGGGAATTTAGCTCCTACAATGAGCAGTTCTTC
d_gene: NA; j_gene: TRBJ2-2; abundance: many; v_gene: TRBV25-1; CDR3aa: CASSRTTRNTGELFF; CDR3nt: TGTGCCAGCAGCAGGACTACCAGAAACACCGGGGAGCTGTTTTTT
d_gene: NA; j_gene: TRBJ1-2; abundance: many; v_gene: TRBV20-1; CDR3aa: CSARLGLEGYTF; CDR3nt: TGCAGTGCTAGATTAGGGCTTGAGGGCTACACCTTC
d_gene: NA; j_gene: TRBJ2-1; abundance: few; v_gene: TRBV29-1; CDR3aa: CSVGGGTGYNEQFF; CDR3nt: TGCAGCGTTGGAGGCGGGACCGGCTACAATGAGCAGTTCTTC
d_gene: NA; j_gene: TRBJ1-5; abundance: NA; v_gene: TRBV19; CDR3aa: CASSPQVSNQPQHF; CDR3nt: TGTGCCAGTAGCCCACAGGTCTCCAATCAGCCCCAGCATTTT
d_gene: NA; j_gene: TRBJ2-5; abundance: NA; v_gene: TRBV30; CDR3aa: CAWSVGPPETQYF; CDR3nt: TGTGCCTGGAGTGTGGGCCCGCCAGAGACCCAGTACTTC
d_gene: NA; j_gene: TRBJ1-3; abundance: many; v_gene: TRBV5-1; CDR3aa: CASSRGTDSGNTIYF; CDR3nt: TGCGCCAGCAGCAGGGGGACGGACTCTGGAAACACCATATATTTT
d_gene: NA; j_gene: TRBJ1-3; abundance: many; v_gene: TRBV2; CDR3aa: CASSEEGNSGNTIYF; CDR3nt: TGTGCCAGCAGTGAAGAAGGGAACTCTGGAAACACCATATATTTT
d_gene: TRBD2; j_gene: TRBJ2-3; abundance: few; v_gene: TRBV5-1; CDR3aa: CASSLVAGGSSTDTQYF; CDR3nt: TGCGCCAGCAGTTTGGTAGCGGGAGGGTCCAGCACAGATACGCAGTATTTT